Here is one T cell receptor (beta chain) with its context. Trimming took off 0 bases at V and 6 bases at J, with 5 bases between the two ends. This CDR3 has 12 residues. Germline CDR1 is LGHDT and CDR2 is YNNKEL (reference sequence). Per the original data handling: Amplifying reference gene primers gave estimates of nucleated cell counts. Only in-frame clones appear in the TCRdb table, and some are missing; sequencing was by immunoSEQ multiplex PCR. V and J calls plus clone size are reproduced from that table; the DNA served to infer D and trimming. The sample lists approximately 13,000 clones, 75% to 90% occurring once. The data were taken from a study of blood T cell repertoires in COVID-19. Study-wide background: From T cells, B-cell-depleted T cells, or PBMCs came the material, which was cDNA or gDNA.

Material: peripheral blood. This clonotype originated in a man between 50 and 59 years old with active COVID-19. This chain uses TRBV3-1 (or the pseudogene TRBV3-2) with TRBJ2-5; D ambiguous. CDR3 residues: CASSQDSQTQYF. As DNA, the CDR3 is TGTGCCAGCAGCCAAGATTCTCAGACCCAGTACTTC.